Given below is one T cell receptor (beta chain) in context. Its antigen remains undetermined. No clone much larger than this one lies a single base away; base qualities are absent. The sample comes from a study of lymphopenia after photon versus proton radiotherapy (dated by TCRdb to between 2018 and 2021). With respect to the entire study: The immunological effects of photon versus proton radiation therapy were compared in patients with gastrointestinal tumors who developed high-grade lymphopenia. A cohort of some 21 patients with gastrointestinal tumors who received either photon or proton therapy and subsequently developed lymphopenia was included. The goal of the study was to characterize the differences between the two radiation modalities in how they affect the immune system.

V is reduced by 0 bases and J by 3 bases, leaving a spacing of 5 bases between them. There are 13 amino acids in the CDR3, from cysteine to phenylalanine inclusive. Of the read, only the CDR3 DNA is kept; its 39 bases are in frame from base 1. The germline V gene sets CDR1 to KGHSH and CDR2 to LQKENI. The research as a whole found: During treatment, patients who received proton therapy stayed relatively stable, whereas patients who received photon therapy lost naive T cells and TCR diversity and gained effector/memory populations. The survival association was assessed only in patients who died, and the authors presented better survival with proton therapy as a possibility rather than a demonstrated result. After the lymphocyte count nadir, repertoires from photon-treated patients showed oligoclonal expansion, particularly of CD8+ Temra cells, and this expansion drove the decline in diversity. Among patients across the cohort who died, overall survival time showed an inverse correlation with a larger post-nadir drop in TCR diversity.

The protocol used for the library was the immunoSEQ multiplex PCR assay. T cell repertoires were profiled by deep sequencing of rearranged TCR beta loci, alongside multiparametric flow cytometry. Held by TCRdb, this immuneACCESS table contains in-frame sequences only and omits some clones. Under half of the omission traces to an unresolved V gene where checked; the cause of the rest is unknown. The sample contains approximately 45,000 clones, 85% of them found a single time. The top ten constitute 2.2% of the sample. The chain links TRBV18 with TRBJ2-5, with a weak D call of TRBD2 (5 bases match). The source is a middle-aged man with gastric cancer. Sequenced here: peripheral blood, sampled from a patient treated with photon-based radiotherapy. Here the CDR3 is given as CASSPPGEETQYF. The DNA sequence follows: TGTGCCAGCTCACCACCCGGGGAAGAGACCCAGTACTTC.